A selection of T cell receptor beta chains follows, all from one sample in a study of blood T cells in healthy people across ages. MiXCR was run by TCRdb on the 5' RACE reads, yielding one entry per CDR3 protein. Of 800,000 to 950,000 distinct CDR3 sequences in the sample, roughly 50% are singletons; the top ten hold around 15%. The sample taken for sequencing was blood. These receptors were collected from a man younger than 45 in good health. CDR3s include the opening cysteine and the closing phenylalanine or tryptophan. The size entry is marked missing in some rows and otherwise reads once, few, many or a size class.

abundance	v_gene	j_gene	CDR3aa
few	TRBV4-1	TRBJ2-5	CASSQARTSGIGSQETQYF
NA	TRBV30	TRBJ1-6	CAGTAADLSSPLHF
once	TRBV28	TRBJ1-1	CASSLPQGVAPEAFF
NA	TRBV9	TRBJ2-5	CASSVGTGVREQYF
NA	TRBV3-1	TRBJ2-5	CASSRQYNEQYF
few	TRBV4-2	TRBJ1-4	CASSQNRDGDEKLFF
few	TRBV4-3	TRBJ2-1	CASSQDRRGGNEQFF
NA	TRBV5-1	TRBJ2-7	CASMGSAGRYYEQYF
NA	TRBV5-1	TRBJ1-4	CASSLVQVAGEKLFF
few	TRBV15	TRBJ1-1	CATSSGRGGAEAFF
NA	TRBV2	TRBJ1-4	CASSEGWRKLFF
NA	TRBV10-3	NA	CAISESVARENEQYF
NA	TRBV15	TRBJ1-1	CATTTPRNLNEAFF
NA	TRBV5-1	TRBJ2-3	CASSAGDLTDTQYF
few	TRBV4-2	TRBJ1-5	CASSRGGEGLYNQPQHF
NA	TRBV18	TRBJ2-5	CASSPPGPQGTQYF
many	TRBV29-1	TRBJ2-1	CSVVGGAGRSNEQFF
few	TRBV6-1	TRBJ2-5	CASSVPRGQGAEETQYF
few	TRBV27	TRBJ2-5	CASSLSGPGTTQETQYF
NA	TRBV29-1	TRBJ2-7	CSVEVTTGGGSRHEQYF
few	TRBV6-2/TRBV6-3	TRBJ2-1	CASSRRDRAYNEQFF
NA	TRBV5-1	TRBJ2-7	CASSLDPGGVSCEQYF
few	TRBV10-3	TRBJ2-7	CATGPGAGAPGEQYF
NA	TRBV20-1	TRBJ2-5	CSARVGTSASQETQYF
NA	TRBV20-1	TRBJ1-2	CSARDYREGYTF
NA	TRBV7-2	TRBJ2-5	CASSEASSTGGSETQYF
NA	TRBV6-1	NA	CASSEGLAVHYEQYF
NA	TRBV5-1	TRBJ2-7	CASSGGQGNHEQYF
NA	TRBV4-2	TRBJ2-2	CASSQEQTNTGELFF
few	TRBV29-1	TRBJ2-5	CSVDSQGQETQYF
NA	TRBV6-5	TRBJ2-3	CASSYRVGTDTQYF
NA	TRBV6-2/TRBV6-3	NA	CASTTQWGAQETQYF
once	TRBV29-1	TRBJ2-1	CSAGTAGYNEQFF
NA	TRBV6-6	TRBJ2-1	CASSYGGGWNEQFF
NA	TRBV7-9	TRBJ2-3	CASSCASTDTQYF
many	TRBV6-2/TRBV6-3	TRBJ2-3	CASSSSVDTQYF
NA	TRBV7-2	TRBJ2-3	CASSFRDRSDTQYF
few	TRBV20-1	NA	CSARGRLAGRHETQYF
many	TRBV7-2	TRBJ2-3	CASSLRGGAWTDTQYF
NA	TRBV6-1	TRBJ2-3	CASSAPPGRPKPNTQYF
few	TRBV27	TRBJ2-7	CASSLARGRGYEQYF
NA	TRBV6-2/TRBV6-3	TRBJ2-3	CASYREGATDTQYF
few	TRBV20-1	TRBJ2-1	CSATSASVYNEQFF
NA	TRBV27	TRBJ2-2	CASRRGQGELFF